Listed here is a single TCR beta chain. Antigen unknown. The data belong to a study of T-cell memory formation after mild COVID-19. Study summary: TCR clusters were largely donor specific.

MiXCR, applied by TCRdb to the 5' RACE reads, yields one record per CDR3 protein. Of 450,000 or so distinct CDR3 sequences in the sample, 15% to 25% were seen once. Germline CDR1 reads SGDLS; CDR2 reads YYNGEE. Trimming shortened V by 0 bases and J by 4 bases, and 7 bases separated the two germline ends. This CDR3 spans 13 amino acids. Study-wide results and caveats: Some clones that responded turned up in pre-infection memory, which suggests that cross-reactive memory joined in. CD4/CD8 balance held among clones contracting day 15 to 85, and later expanders leaned CD4+. Confirmation was lacking for SARS-CoV-2 specificity of second-wave clones that peaked on day 37.

The origin of this receptor is an adult woman who had mild COVID-19 (a few samples of this study predate the infection). Cell type and time point are not known. Sample: PBMCs or a T cell subset sorted from them (not recorded which). This chain joins TRBV9 and TRBJ2-5; D gene unclear. This CDR3 is CASSVDSRETQYF. In DNA form, the CDR3 reads TGTGCCAGCAGCGTAGATTCGCGAGAGACCCAGTACTTC.